The clone carrying this T cell receptor (beta chain) has more than one count but fewer than ten. Patients from Seattle were sampled longitudinally, starting during active infection. These data come from a study of blood T cell repertoires in COVID-19. The wider study: Nucleic acid was either cDNA or gDNA, and it came from T cells, B-cell-depleted T cells, or PBMCs.

Under the authors' procedure: Scientists estimated how many nucleated cells there were by amplifying reference gene primers. Sequencing used immunoSEQ multiplex PCR; TCRdb keeps in-frame clones, though not all of them. From that table come the V and J calls and clone size; the DNA was used to work out D and trimming. The sample lists over 150,000 clones, approximately 80% occurring once. The clonotype comes from a woman aged 40 to 50 with COVID-19, enrolled during active disease. The sequencing sample was made of peripheral blood.

The CDR3 DNA is TGTGCCAGCAGCCCAACCTTAGCGGGAGTAGGGCGAGAGCAGTTCTTC. Amino acid sequence: CASSPTLAGVGREQFF. The rearrangement uses TRBV4-2 and TRBJ2-1; 9 nucleotides align to TRBD2. The CDR3 sequence is 16 residues long. Germline values: CDR1 LGHNA, CDR2 YNFKEQ. V was clipped by 4 bases and J by 10 bases; unmatched bases: 14.